The present TCR beta chain was sequenced within a study of graft-versus-host responses after intestinal transplantation. Across the study: Transplants given to recipients were multivisceral, liver-intestinal, or isolated intestinal.

The V end lost 0 bases, the J end lost 9 bases, and 10 bases lay between the germline ends. Per germline, CDR1 SGHNT and CDR2 YYREEE (reference sequence). The CDR3 is 13 amino acids. Study-wide results and caveats: The authors found GvH clones in recipient marrow, some appearing first in ileum or blood.

The method was immunoSEQ multiplex PCR; TCRdb's version includes in-frame clones alone and lacks a portion of them. The sample lists over 100,000 clones, more than 80% occurring once. Remarks on this clone: Antigen unknown.

This sample comprised unstimulated CD4+ T cells sorted from spleen or lymph node cells, obtained before transplant. This clonotype was obtained from a human donor who was the organ donor for an intestinal transplant. This rearrangement joins TRBV5-4 to TRBJ2-1; D call uncertain. CDR3 sequence: CASSLDRWGEQFF. CDR3 nucleotide sequence: TGTGCCAGCAGCTTGGACCGTTGGGGTGAGCAGTTCTTC.